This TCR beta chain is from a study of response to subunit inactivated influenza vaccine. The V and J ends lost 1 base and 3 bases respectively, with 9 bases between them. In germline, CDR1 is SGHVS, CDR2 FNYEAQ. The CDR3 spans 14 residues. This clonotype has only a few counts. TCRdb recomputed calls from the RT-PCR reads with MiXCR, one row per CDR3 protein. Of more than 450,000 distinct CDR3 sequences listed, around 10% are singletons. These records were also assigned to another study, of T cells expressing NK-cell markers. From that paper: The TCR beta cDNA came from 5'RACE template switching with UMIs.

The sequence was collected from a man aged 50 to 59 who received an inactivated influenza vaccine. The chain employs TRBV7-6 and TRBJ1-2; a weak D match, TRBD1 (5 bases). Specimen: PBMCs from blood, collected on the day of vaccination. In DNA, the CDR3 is TGTGCCAGCAGCTTAGGACAGTTGGACTATGGCTACACCTTC. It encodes CASSLGQLDYGYTF. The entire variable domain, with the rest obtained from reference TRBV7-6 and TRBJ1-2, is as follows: GAGVSQSPRYKVTKRGQDVALRCDPISGHVSLYWYRQALGQGPEFLTYFNYEAQQDKSGLPNDRFSAERPEGSISTLTIQRTEQRDSAMYRCASSLGQLDYGYTFGSGTRLTVV.